This T cell receptor (beta chain) was documented in a study of T-cell reconstitution after alpha-beta-depleted transplantation in children. Unique molecular identifiers were built into the TCRbeta library. Each CDR3 protein gets one entry after TCRdb re-called the PCR reads with MiXCR. The table includes 640,000 or so distinct CDR3 sequences, approximately 16% detected once. The CDR3 contains 15 residues. J was trimmed by 1 base and V by 4 bases; bases with no gene match: 6. This clonotype was recorded at least ten times. The clonotype comes from a human donor who donated a stem cell graft to a child with acute myeloid leukemia. V usage is TRBV12-3 or TRBV12-4 and J usage is TRBJ2-5; TRBD1 matches 7 bases. The source was PBMCs from the stem cell graft donor, collected from the stem cell graft. Here the CDR3 DNA reads TGTGCCAGCAGTTCAACAGACAGGGTCCAAGAGACCCAGTACTTC. Protein sequence: CASSSTDRVQETQYF.